Presented here are 16 T cell receptor beta chains from one specimen sequenced in a study of blood T cell repertoires in COVID-19. The repertoire was sequenced with immunoSEQ multiplex PCR; TCRdb's copy has only in-frame clones and lacks some. The sample has approximately 170,000 clones, 88% seen once; the top ten hold around 9.5%. The material sequenced was PBMCs or T cells enriched from blood (not recorded which). The receptors originated from a woman aged 18-35 years who had recovered from COVID-19.

This chain links TRBV12-5 with TRBJ2-7; D is ambiguous. CDR1 and CDR2 from the germline V gene are LGHNT and FRNRAP. Trimming cost V 2 bases and J 5 bases, with 13 bases left between them. This CDR3 comprises 14 residues. CDR3 coding DNA: TGTGCTAGTGGTTTGTATATGGAGCCCCACGAGCAGTACTTC. Translation: CASGLYMEPHEQYF.

This chain uses TRBV5-1 with TRBJ2-1; 11 bases fit TRBD2. Germline CDR1 is SGHRS and CDR2 is YFSETQ. V dropped 0 bases and J dropped 2; count of bases not matched to a gene: 1. The CDR3 extends over 16 amino acids. The chain's CDR3 is CASSLGLAGTYNEQFF. The CDR3 coding sequence is TGCGCCAGCAGCTTGGGACTAGCGGGGACCTACAATGAGCAGTTCTTC.

The J gene is TRBJ2-2, the V gene TRBV5-1, with 7 bases identical to TRBD2. V lost 3 bases to trimming and J lost 6 bases; unmatched junction nucleotides: 11. In germline, CDR1 is SGHRS, CDR2 YFSETQ. The CDR3 runs 16 residues. DNA of the CDR3: TGCGCCAGCAGCTCCCGTGGGGGGGAGTCGGCCGGGGAGCTGTTTTTT. Its protein is CASSSRGGESAGELFF. Based on the CDR3 plus reference TRBV5-1 and TRBJ2-2, the full variable domain is KAGVTQTPRYLIKTRGQQVTLSCSPISGHRSVSWYQQTPGQGLQFLFEYFSETQRNKGNFPGRFSGRQFSNSRSEMNVSTLELGDSALYLCASSSRGGESAGELFFGEGSRLTVL.

The chain has TRBV2 and TRBJ1-2; 10 bases are a match to TRBD1. Losses at the gene ends were 6 bases for V and 8 bases for J; bases not matched to a gene: 12. The CDR3 spans 15 residues. The germline V gene has CDR1 SNHLY and CDR2 FYNNEI. Here the CDR3 DNA reads TGTGCCAGCAGCCTCGAGGACAGGGGGTGGGAAGGCTACACCTTC. Its translation: CASSLEDRGWEGYTF.

V and J are TRBV2 and TRBJ1-3; D is unresolved. Germline CDR1 SNHLY, CDR2 FYNNEI. The CDR3 has 18 residues. Between the trimmed V and J ends, which lost 1 base and 0 bases, there was a span of 16 bases. The DNA of the CDR3 is TGTGCCAGCAGTGAAGTAGCAGCCCTCTTGGACTCTGGAAACACCATATATTTT. The encoded protein is CASSEVAALLDSGNTIYF.

The rearrangement joins TRBV2 to TRBJ1-5; 9 positions match TRBD1. This CDR3 is built from 14 residues. With V trimmed by 5 bases and J by 9 bases, 8 bases remained unmatched. Looked up from germline, CDR1 is SNHLY and CDR2 is FYNNEI. The CDR3 here is CASSLMTGGGPQHF. CDR3 nucleotide sequence: TGTGCCAGCAGTTTGATGACAGGGGGGGGGCCCCAGCATTTT.

The rearrangement uses TRBV5-6 and TRBJ2-3; maybe TRBD2 (5 bases). The CDR3 spans 13 residues. Germline V CDR1 and CDR2: SGHDT, YYEEEE. V was cut by 0 bases and J by 3 bases, with 5 bases left in between. The CDR3 sequence: CASSLGGTDTQYF. In DNA, the CDR3 is TGTGCCAGCAGCTTGGGAGGGACAGATACGCAGTATTTT.

The genes are TRBV5-1 and TRBJ2-7; possibly TRBD1 for D (6 bases). CDR3 size: 13 residues. Trimming took off 4 bases at V and 4 bases at J, with 12 bases between the two ends. CDR1 SGHRS and CDR2 YFSETQ come from the germline V gene. CDR3 nucleotides: TGCGCCAGCAGCCCATCGACAGGTTACGAGCAGTACTTC. Its translation is CASSPSTGYEQYF.

This chain joins TRBV5-6 and TRBJ1-2, with D possibly TRBD1 on 6 matching bases. In germline, CDR1 is SGHDT, CDR2 YYEEEE. The length of the CDR3 is 14 residues. V lost 4 bases, J lost 4 bases, and 14 bases lay in between. This CDR3 is CASSPPTGGYGYTF. CDR3 coding DNA: TGTGCCAGCAGCCCCCCGACAGGCGGCTATGGCTACACCTTC.

V and J are TRBV11-2 and TRBJ2-3, with 12 nucleotides matching TRBD2. The germline V gene has CDR1 SGHAT and CDR2 FQNNGV. The CDR3 runs 17 residues. V shed 5 bases and J 2 bases; nucleotides not matched to a gene: 8. In nucleotides, the CDR3 is TGTGCCAGCAGCCCCGGACTAGCGGGGTACGTCACAGATACGCAGTATTTT. It translates to CASSPGLAGYVTDTQYF.

The chain couples TRBV24-1 to TRBJ2-1; TRBD1 matches at 8 bases. V was clipped by 4 bases and J by 6 bases; unmatched bases: 1. CDR3 length: 13 residues. CDR1 KGHDR and CDR2 SFDVKD come from the germline V gene. The CDR3 DNA follows: TGTGCCACCAGTGACAGGGGGCGCAATGAGCAGTTCTTC. Its protein product is CATSDRGRNEQFF.

V gene TRBV29-1 combines with J gene TRBJ2-1, with a possible D match to TRBD1 (5 bases). Trimming left V 1 base short and J 6 bases short, with 10 bases between. The CDR3 has 13 amino acids. CDR1 and CDR2 from the germline V gene are SQVTM and ANQGSEA. The CDR3 DNA reads as TGCAGCGTTGAAGGAGACAGCTTCAATGAGCAGTTCTTC. Its protein is CSVEGDSFNEQFF.

This clone was detected a few times. The chain recombines TRBV7-2 with TRBJ2-7; TRBD2 aligns across 12 bases. The V and J ends lost 4 bases and 7 bases, in that order; junction bases with no gene match: 5. This CDR3 has 14 amino acids. Germline V lookup: CDR1 SGHTA, CDR2 FQGNSA. The CDR3 here is CASSSSGTSGEQYF. The CDR3 bases are TGTGCCAGCAGCTCATCCGGGACTAGCGGGGAGCAGTACTTC.

This chain joins TRBV9 and TRBJ2-7; 7 bases align to TRBD1. This CDR3 has 15 amino acids. Trimming removed 4 bases from V and 6 bases from J; junction bases left unmatched: 13. Germline-derived CDR1 and CDR2 are SGDLS and YYNGEE. The CDR3 coding sequence is TGTGCCAGCAGCCCCCTAGACAGGGAAGGGGGCGAGCAGTACTTC. As protein: CASSPLDREGGEQYF.

J is TRBJ2-1 and V is TRBV7-2; 12 bases match TRBD2. Trimming took 0 bases from V and 9 from J; bases not matched to a gene: 6. The CDR3 contains 16 residues. CDR1 and CDR2 (germline): SGHTA, FQGNSA. CDR3 sequence (DNA): TGTGCCAGCAGCTTAGCGCTGGCTAGCGGGGGGGGTGAGCAGTTCTTC. The encoded protein is CASSLALASGGGEQFF.

The chain combines TRBV13 with TRBJ2-1; D might be TRBD1 (6 bases). The CDR3 has 16 amino acids. The V and J ends lost 0 bases and 5 bases respectively, with 14 bases between them. The germline CDR1 and CDR2 sequences are PRHDT and FYEKMQ (reference sequence). The CDR3 DNA reads as TGTGCCAGCAGCTTAGGCCTGGTGGGGGCGAACAATGAGCAGTTCTTC. It specifies CASSLGLVGANNEQFF.